The sequence of this T cell receptor (beta chain) was determined in a study of vaccination and CD4 T cells after COVID-19. Study details: For control cultures, the treatment was a CEFX pool, an HIV-1 Nef pool, or no peptide.

The treatment was: approximately 11-day PBMC culture with coronavirus spike peptide pools or control peptides (ViraFEST assay). This clonotype was seen more than once but under ten times. Its target is not known. Researchers used the Oncomine TCR Beta short-read assay to sequence DNA from cultured CD4+ T cells. TCRdb re-derived calls from the PCR reads in MiXCR, one entry per CDR3 protein. The profile shows 11,000 or so distinct CDR3 sequences, approximately 57% of them singletons. This CDR3 spans 14 amino acids. V shed 1 base and J shed 4 bases, with 10 bases lying between them. Germline loops: CDR1 SGHTA, CDR2 FQGNSA.

The specimen sequenced was CD4+ T cells from blood, cultured in vitro. J is TRBJ1-2 and V is TRBV7-2; D remains ambiguous. The clonotype originates from a human donor who had recovered from COVID-19. The CDR3 sequence is CASSLEKGGYGYTF. CDR3 sequence (DNA): TGTGCCAGCAGCTTAGAAAAGGGAGGCTATGGCTACACCTTC.